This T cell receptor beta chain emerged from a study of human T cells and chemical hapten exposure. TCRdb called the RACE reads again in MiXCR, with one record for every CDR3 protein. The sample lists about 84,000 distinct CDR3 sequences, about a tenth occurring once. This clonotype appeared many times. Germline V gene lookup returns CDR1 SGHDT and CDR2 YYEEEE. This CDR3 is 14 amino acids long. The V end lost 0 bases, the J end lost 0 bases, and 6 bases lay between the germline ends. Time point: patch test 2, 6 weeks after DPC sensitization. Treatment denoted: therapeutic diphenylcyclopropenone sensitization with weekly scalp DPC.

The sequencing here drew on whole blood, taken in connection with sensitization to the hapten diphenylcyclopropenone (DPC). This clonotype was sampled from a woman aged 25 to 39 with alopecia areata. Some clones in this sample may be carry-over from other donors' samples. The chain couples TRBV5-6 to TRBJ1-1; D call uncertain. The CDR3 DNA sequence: TGTGCCAGCAGCTTGGATGGACTGAACACTGAAGCTTTCTTT. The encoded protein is CASSLDGLNTEAFF.